Listed below are T cell receptor beta chains from one sample, sequenced in a study of blood T cell repertoires in COVID-19. Libraries were prepared by immunoSEQ multiplex PCR; TCRdb keeps only in-frame clonotypes and omits some of them. The sample holds 30,000 to 40,000 clones; 83% are singletons and the top ten take 3.6%. The specimen sequenced was peripheral blood. The receptors derive from a man aged 50-59 years with acute or convalescent COVID-19. CDR3s include the opening cysteine and the closing phenylalanine or tryptophan. A D gene is named only where the DNA matches it firmly. Only some rows state a clone size, as once, few, many or a class for expanded clones.

V	size	D	J	CDR3	DNA
TRBV6-5	-	-	TRBJ1-4	CATQPGTAGDEKLFF	TGTGCCACCCAACCGGGGACCGCGGGGGATGAAAAACTGTTTTTT
TRBV5-1	-	TRBD2	TRBJ2-7	CASSSGGDYEQYF	TGCGCCAGCAGCTCGGGGGGTGATTACGAGCAGTACTTC
TRBV21-1	-	-	TRBJ2-1	CASSGLAGEQFF	TGTGCCAGCAGCGGACTAGCGGGCGAGCAGTTCTTC
TRBV5-1	-	-	TRBJ1-1	CASSPRQAETEAFF	TGCGCCAGCAGCCCTAGACAGGCGGAAACTGAAGCTTTCTTT
TRBV5-8	-	-	TRBJ2-1	CASTLGLKNEQFF	TGTGCCAGCACTCTGGGACTTAAGAATGAGCAGTTCTTC
TRBV25-1	-	-	TRBJ2-7	CASSAGDISYEQYF	TGTGCCAGCAGTGCTGGGGACATCTCCTACGAGCAGTACTTC
TRBV21-1	once	-	TRBJ2-7	CASSAKQGPHYEQYF	TGTGCCAGCAGCGCGAAACAGGGGCCACACTACGAGCAGTACTTC
TRBV12-3/TRBV12-4	once	-	TRBJ2-4	CASSLEAKNIQYF	TGTGCCAGCAGTCTGGAGGCCAAAAACATTCAGTACTTC
TRBV5-1	-	-	TRBJ1-6	CASSLDRSSYNSPLHF	TGCGCCAGCAGCTTGGACAGGAGCTCCTATAATTCACCCCTCCACTTT
TRBV15	-	-	TRBJ1-5	CATSRDLGRNQPQHF	TGTGCCACCAGCAGAGATCTTGGGAGGAATCAGCCCCAGCATTTT
TRBV2	-	TRBD2	TRBJ2-5	CASSGLAVPGETQYF	TGTGCCAGCAGCGGACTAGCGGTCCCCGGAGAGACCCAGTACTTC
TRBV25-1	-	-	TRBJ1-5	CASSWTNSNQPQHF	TGTGCCAGCAGTTGGACTAATAGCAATCAGCCCCAGCATTTT
TRBV7-3	few	-	TRBJ2-2	CASSFGANTGELFF	TGTGCCAGCAGCTTCGGTGCGAACACCGGGGAGCTGTTTTTT
TRBV5-1	once	TRBD1	TRBJ2-3	CASGQGSTDTQYF	TGCGCCAGCGGACAGGGGAGTACAGATACGCAGTATTTT
TRBV28	-	-	TRBJ2-3	CASSRQVFTDTQYF	TGTGCCAGCAGTCGGCAGGTCTTCACAGATACGCAGTATTTT
TRBV7-3	-	-	TRBJ1-6	CASSLMVGYNSPLHF	TGTGCCAGCAGCTTAATGGTCGGGTATAATTCACCCCTCCACTTT
TRBV3-1/TRBV3-2	-	-	TRBJ2-5	CASRVGGQEETQYF	TGTGCATCCAGGGTCGGGGGGCAGGAAGAGACCCAGTACTTC
TRBV21-1	-	-	TRBJ1-4	CASSKRDRANEKLFF	TGTGCCAGCAGCAAAAGGGACAGAGCTAATGAAAAACTGTTTTTT
TRBV19	few	-	TRBJ2-7	CASNAVGGPYEQYF	TGTGCCAGTAACGCCGTTGGGGGCCCCTACGAGCAGTACTTC
TRBV5-1	-	-	TRBJ1-4	CASSFSSTNEKLFF	TGCGCCAGCAGCTTCAGTTCAACTAATGAAAAACTGTTTTTT
TRBV2	-	-	TRBJ1-2	CASSGGSFYGYTF	TGTGCCAGCAGTGGCGGCAGCTTCTATGGCTACACCTTC
TRBV18	-	TRBD1	TRBJ1-2	CASSPGQGALGYTF	TGTGCCAGCTCACCGGGACAGGGGGCTCTTGGCTACACCTTC
TRBV5-5	-	TRBD1	TRBJ1-1	CASSGGQAISNTEAFF	TGTGCCAGCAGCGGGGGACAGGCCATTTCGAACACTGAAGCTTTCTTT
TRBV4-1	-	TRBD2	TRBJ2-5	CASSHPPAGGQETQYF	TGCGCCAGCAGCCACCCCCCAGCGGGGGGGCAGGAGACCCAGTACTTC
TRBV10-3	-	TRBD1	TRBJ1-2	CAISPRAGGFGYTF	TGTGCCATCAGTCCCCGAGCAGGGGGCTTTGGCTACACCTTC
TRBV6-5	-	-	TRBJ2-2	CASSRDIQTGELFF	TGTGCCAGCAGTCGGGACATTCAGACCGGGGAGCTGTTTTTT
TRBV7-9	-	-	TRBJ2-7	CASSLGGGEQYF	TGTGCCAGCAGCTTAGGGGGCGGCGAGCAGTACTTC
TRBV5-6	-	TRBD1	TRBJ1-5	CASSLLTGQGNQPQHF	TGTGCCAGCAGCTTGTTGACCGGACAGGGCAATCAGCCCCAGCATTTT
TRBV9	-	-	TRBJ2-3	CASSVDPAGRSDTQYF	TGTGCCAGCAGCGTAGATCCAGCGGGTCGGTCAGATACGCAGTATTTT
TRBV4-2	-	-	TRBJ2-7	CASSLQRGGNYEQYF	TGTGCCAGCAGCCTCCAGAGGGGAGGAAACTACGAGCAGTACTTC
TRBV5-1	-	-	TRBJ2-5	CASSLNYGVETQYF	TGCGCCAGCAGCTTGAACTACGGGGTAGAGACCCAGTACTTC
TRBV27	-	-	TRBJ2-2	CASSLRAGELFF	TGTGCCAGCAGTTTACGGGCCGGGGAGCTGTTTTTT
TRBV6-1	-	TRBD1	TRBJ2-3	CASSETGPRTDTQYF	TGTGCCAGCAGTGAGACAGGGCCGAGGACAGATACGCAGTATTTT
TRBV7-8	-	TRBD1	TRBJ1-1	CASGGQGSLAFF	TGTGCCAGCGGGGGACAGGGAAGCTTGGCTTTCTTT
TRBV23-1	-	TRBD1	TRBJ2-6	CASSHRQGSGANVLTF	TGCGCCAGCAGTCACCGACAGGGCTCTGGGGCCAACGTCCTGACTTTC
TRBV2	-	-	TRBJ1-6	CASTRDTLRSPLHF	TGTGCCAGCACCCGGGACACCCTAAGGTCACCCCTCCACTTT
TRBV21-1	-	-	TRBJ1-2	CASSKIAGANYGYTF	TGTGCCAGCAGCAAAATAGCGGGGGCGAACTATGGCTACACCTTC
TRBV13	-	TRBD2	TRBJ2-7	CASSLRGGAGEQYF	TGTGCCAGCAGCTTACGCGGGGGGGCGGGCGAGCAGTACTTC
TRBV2	-	-	TRBJ2-5	CASSETVQETQYF	TGTGCCAGCAGCGAAACGGTACAAGAGACCCAGTACTTC
TRBV24-1	-	-	TRBJ2-5	CATSERLDNQETQYF	TGTGCCACCAGTGAGCGACTAGACAACCAAGAGACCCAGTACTTC
TRBV7-3	-	TRBD1	TRBJ2-2	CASSSNQGALGGELFF	TGTGCCAGCAGCTCTAACCAGGGGGCGCTGGGCGGGGAGCTGTTTTTT
TRBV3-1/TRBV3-2	-	TRBD1	TRBJ2-2	CASSSQGAAGELFF	TGTGCCAGCAGTTCGCAGGGGGCGGCCGGGGAGCTGTTTTTT
TRBV4-1	-	-	TRBJ2-7	CASSQEGLYYEQYF	TGCGCCAGCAGCCAAGAGGGACTTTACTACGAGCAGTACTTC
TRBV30	-	-	TRBJ2-1	CAWAGDAYNEQFF	TGTGCCTGGGCAGGGGATGCCTACAATGAGCAGTTCTTC
TRBV4-1	-	-	TRBJ2-7	CASSQVAGQYF	TGCGCCAGCAGCCAAGTGGCAGGGCAGTACTTC
TRBV5-4	-	TRBD1	TRBJ2-5	CASSLEGGETQYF	TGTGCCAGCAGCTTGGAAGGGGGCGAGACCCAGTACTTC
TRBV14	-	TRBD1	TRBJ1-2	CASSPTGNYGYTF	TGTGCCAGCAGCCCGACAGGGAACTATGGCTACACCTTC
TRBV19	once	-	TRBJ2-2	CASSILNTGELFF	TGTGCCAGTAGTATACTGAACACCGGGGAGCTGTTTTTT
TRBV7-2	-	-	TRBJ2-7	CASSLDLGSTSYEQYF	TGTGCCAGCAGCTTAGATCTAGGCAGCACCTCCTACGAGCAGTACTTC
TRBV19	-	TRBD1	TRBJ1-4	CASRPDRGRNEKLFF	TGTGCCAGTAGGCCGGACAGGGGGCGGAATGAAAAACTGTTTTTT
TRBV9	-	-	TRBJ2-1	CASSASGGSSYNEQFF	TGTGCCAGCAGCGCTAGTGGGGGGAGCTCCTACAATGAGCAGTTCTTC
TRBV29-1	-	TRBD2	TRBJ2-3	CSVEGTAGGATDTQYF	TGCAGCGTTGAAGGGACGGCGGGAGGCGCCACAGATACGCAGTATTTT
TRBV3-1/TRBV3-2	-	-	TRBJ1-4	CASSQTPGLGEKLFF	TGTGCCAGCAGCCAGACTCCAGGGCTAGGCGAAAAACTGTTTTTT
TRBV5-1	-	-	TRBJ1-5	CASSPDGRVNQPQHF	TGCGCCAGCAGCCCGGACGGCAGGGTAAATCAGCCCCAGCATTTT
TRBV2	-	TRBD1	TRBJ2-5	CASEQGAGEETQYF	TGTGCCAGCGAACAGGGGGCGGGTGAAGAGACCCAGTACTTC
TRBV30	-	-	TRBJ2-5	CAWSPLDSHQDF	TGTGCCTGGAGTCCTTTAGACAGCCATCAGGACTTC
TRBV19	-	TRBD1	TRBJ2-3	CASSSIRDRGTDTQYF	TGTGCCAGTAGTTCCATCCGGGACAGGGGCACAGATACGCAGTATTTT
TRBV5-1	-	-	TRBJ2-7	CASSLVRGSSYEQYF	TGCGCCAGCAGCTTGGTCAGGGGCAGCTCCTACGAGCAGTACTTC
TRBV5-6	-	-	TRBJ2-6	CASSPGANVLTF	TGTGCCAGCAGCCCGGGGGCCAACGTCCTGACTTTC
TRBV6-5	-	TRBD1	TRBJ1-1	CASSRTGTAEAFF	TGTGCCAGCAGTAGGACAGGGACAGCAGAAGCTTTCTTT